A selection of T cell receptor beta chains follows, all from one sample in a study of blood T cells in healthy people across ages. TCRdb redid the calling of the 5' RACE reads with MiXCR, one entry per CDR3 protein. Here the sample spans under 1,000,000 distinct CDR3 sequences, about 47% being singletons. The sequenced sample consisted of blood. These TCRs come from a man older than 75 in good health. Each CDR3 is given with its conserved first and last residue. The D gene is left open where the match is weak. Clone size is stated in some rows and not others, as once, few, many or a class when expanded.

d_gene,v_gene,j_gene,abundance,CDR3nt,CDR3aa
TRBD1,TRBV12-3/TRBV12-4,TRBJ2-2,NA,TGTGCCAGCAGTTCCCGGGACAGGGCGAACACCGGGGAGCTGTTTTTT,CASSSRDRANTGELFF
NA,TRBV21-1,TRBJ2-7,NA,TGTGCCAGCAGCAAAATTTATGAATCAGGGCTCTCCTACGAGCAGTACTTC,CASSKIYESGLSYEQYF
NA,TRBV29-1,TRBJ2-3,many,TGCAGCGTTGAAGAGGGGGGCGATACGCAGTATTTT,CSVEEGGDTQYF
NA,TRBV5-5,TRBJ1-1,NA,TGTGCCAGCAGCCGCTTTTGGAACACTGAAGCTTTCTTT,CASSRFWNTEAFF
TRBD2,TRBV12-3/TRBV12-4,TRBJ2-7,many,TGTGCCAGCAGGACTAGCGGGAGAGCCTACGAGCAGTACTTC,CASRTSGRAYEQYF
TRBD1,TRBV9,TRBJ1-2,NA,TGTGCCAGCAGCGTATCCCCAGACAGGGCCGCTGGCTACACCTTC,CASSVSPDRAAGYTF
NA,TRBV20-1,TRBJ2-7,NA,TGCAGTGCTAGAGATACGGCGGGCTCCTACAATGAGCAGTACTTC,CSARDTAGSYNEQYF
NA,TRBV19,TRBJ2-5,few,TGTGCCAGTAGTGGTCGAGGCAGGGGAGAGACCCAGTACTTC,CASSGRGRGETQYF
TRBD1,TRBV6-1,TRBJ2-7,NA,TGTGCCAGCAGTGACCCAGGGACAGGGGTGGCGCGCGAGCAGTACTTC,CASSDPGTGVAREQYF
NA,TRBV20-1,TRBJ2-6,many,TGCAGTGCTAGAGAATTCGGGACAACGTACACTGGGGCCAACGTCCTGACTTTC,CSAREFGTTYTGANVLTF
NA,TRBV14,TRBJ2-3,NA,TGTGCCAGCAGCCAAGGGTGGAGCACAGATACGCAGTATTTT,CASSQGWSTDTQYF
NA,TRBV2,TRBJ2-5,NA,TGTGCCAGCAGCGTCGGGGAGGCTAGGAGAGAGACCCAGTACTTC,CASSVGEARRETQYF
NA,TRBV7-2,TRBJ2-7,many,TGTGCCAGCAGTTTTGGCGGGACCTACGAGCAGTACTTC,CASSFGGTYEQYF
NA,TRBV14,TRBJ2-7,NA,TGTGCCAGCAGCCGAAAAGGGTACCACGAGCAGTACTTC,CASSRKGYHEQYF
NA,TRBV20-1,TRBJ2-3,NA,TGCAGTACGACCTTCGGGGGCGGGGCTAGCACAGATACGCAGTATTTT,CSTTFGGGASTDTQYF
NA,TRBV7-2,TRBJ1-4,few,TGTGCCAGCAGCTCCCAGACAGGAAGTAATGAAAAACTGTTTTTT,CASSSQTGSNEKLFF
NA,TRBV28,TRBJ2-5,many,TGTGCCAGCAGTTTCTGGCGGGAGACCCAGTACTTC,CASSFWRETQYF
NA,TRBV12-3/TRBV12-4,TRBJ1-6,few,TGTGCCAGCAGTCCCGGGAGTATCGGGAGAAATTCACCCCTCCACTTT,CASSPGSIGRNSPLHF
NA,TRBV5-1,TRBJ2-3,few,TGCGCCAGCAGCTTGGAGGTCGTCTCTAGCACAGATACGCAGTATTTT,CASSLEVVSSTDTQYF
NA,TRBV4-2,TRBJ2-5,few,TGTGCCAGCAGCCAAACCGACCTCAGAGAAGAGACCCAGTACTTC,CASSQTDLREETQYF
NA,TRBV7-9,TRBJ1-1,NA,TGTGCCAGCAGCTTCCAGGGCTGGGGGACTGAAGCTTTCTTT,CASSFQGWGTEAFF
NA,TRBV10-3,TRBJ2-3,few,TGTGCCATCAGTGAGCCCGGGACAAAAAAAGATACGCAGTATTTT,CAISEPGTKKDTQYF
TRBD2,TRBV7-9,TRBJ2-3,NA,TGTGCCAGCAGCTTAGTGGCTAGCGGGAGTGATACGCAGTATTTT,CASSLVASGSDTQYF
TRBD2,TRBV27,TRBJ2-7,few,TGTGCCAGCAGAGGGACTAGCATTGAGCAGTACTTC,CASRGTSIEQYF
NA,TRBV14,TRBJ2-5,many,TGTGCCAGCAGCCAAGGGTTCTGGACCCAGTACTTC,CASSQGFWTQYF
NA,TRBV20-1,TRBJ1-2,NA,TGCAGTGCCTCCTCAAAGGGAGGGCCCAACTATGGCTACACCTTC,CSASSKGGPNYGYTF
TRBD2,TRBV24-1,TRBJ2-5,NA,TGTGCCACCAGTGATTTTACTCCCGGGGGGGAGACCCAGTACTTC,CATSDFTPGGETQYF
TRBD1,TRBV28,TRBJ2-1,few,TGTGCCAGCAGTTCATGGACAGGGAACGCTTTCGCTGTCTCTCTCAACAATGAGCAGTTCTTC,CASSSWTGNAFAVSLNNEQFF
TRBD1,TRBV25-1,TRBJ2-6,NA,TGTGCCAGCAGTGAACCCGGGACAGGGACTACTGGGGCCAACGTCCTGACTTTC,CASSEPGTGTTGANVLTF
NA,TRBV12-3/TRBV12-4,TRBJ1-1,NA,TGTGCCAGCAGTTTAGGCCGGGGGCGGCTGAACACTGAAGCTTTCTTT,CASSLGRGRLNTEAFF
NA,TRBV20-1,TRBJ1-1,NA,TGCAGTGCTAGTAATTATAGGCGGAACACTGAAGCTTTCTTT,CSASNYRRNTEAFF
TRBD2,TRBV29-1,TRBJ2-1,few,TGCAGCGTGGGGGGACTAGCGGGGGAGCAGTTCTTC,CSVGGLAGEQFF
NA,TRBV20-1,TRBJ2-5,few,TGCAGTGCTAGAGCCTCGGGACTGTACCAAGAGACCCAGTACTTC,CSARASGLYQETQYF
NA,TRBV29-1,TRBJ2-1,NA,TGCAGCGTTGGGAACAGCAACTCCTACAATGAGCAGTTCTTC,CSVGNSNSYNEQFF
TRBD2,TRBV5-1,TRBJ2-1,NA,TGCGCCAGCAGCTTGGTTTCTAGCGGGAATGATGAGCAGTTCTTC,CASSLVSSGNDEQFF
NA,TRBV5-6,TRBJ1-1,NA,TGTGCCAGCAGCTTTTTAACCGCAGGGACCACTGAAGCTTTCTTT,CASSFLTAGTTEAFF
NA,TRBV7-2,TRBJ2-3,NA,TGTGCCAGCAGCTTTCGGAGAGATACGCAGTATTTT,CASSFRRDTQYF